The text below deals with one T cell receptor beta chain. The target of this receptor is not known. Base qualities are not provided; no much larger clone lies one nucleotide away. Participants in the prospective study were enrolled through a virtual design, were aged about 18 to 89 years, and lived in roughly 24 United States geographic areas. In the prospective study, participants were assigned to cohorts based on the clinical history participants reported in a screening survey and a study questionnaire. ImmuneRACE Cohort 3 recovered participants were defined by two consecutive negative NP/OP PCR tests, healthcare professional clearance, or symptom resolution. Mobile phlebotomists in the prospective study collected whole blood, serum and a nasopharyngeal or oropharyngeal swab from every participant. Prospective study participants could optionally give additional blood draws and questionnaires over an approximately two-month period. Prospective study blood samples were shipped either frozen or at room temperature before DNA extraction.

TCRbeta CDR3 regions were amplified from genomic DNA by means of the immunoSEQ Assay, a bias-controlled multiplex PCR. Per the source publication's procedure: The number of nucleated cells in each sample was estimated from the amplification of reference gene primers within the assay. To quantify the absolute abundance of each unique TCRbeta CDR3 rearrangement, sequence reads were collapsed and filtered. For each sample, productive Simpson clonality was calculated as the square root of Simpson's diversity index over productive rearrangements. Here the immuneACCESS table is served through TCRdb, limited to in-frame sequences with V and J called. Missing clones are a known gap in these copies; in checked studies unresolved V genes cover under half, and the rest lacks a known reason. The DNA was the basis for D and trimming; V, J and clone size are from that table. The sample data list hundreds of thousands of clones, and around 90% of these were observed just once. The biggest ten clones account for 2% to 3% of the sample.

This sample was included in a study of blood T cell repertoires in COVID-19 (dated by TCRdb to 2019 to 2021). Broadly, across the study: Collaborator samples came from the United States, Italy and Spain and covered acute and convalescent phases of COVID-19. The material from the prospective study consisted of cDNA or gDNA derived from T cells, B-cell-depleted T cells, or PBMCs. The dataset comprised deeply sampled blood TCRbeta repertoires from subjects exposed to, actively infected with, or recovered from COVID-19. A freely available public database, intended as a resource for researchers studying the immune response to SARS-CoV-2, is where the repertoires were released. The samples were drawn from two sources: the first 160 participants of the ongoing ImmuneRACE study, and some 1,300 subjects contributed by 6 global collaborators. The sample metadata nearly always contained a de-identified subject ID, COVID-19 status, age in years and sex. HLA class I and class II types, where available, came from metadata supplied by the sample provider rather than from assay-based typing.

Study-wide findings and limitations: The amount of clinical and demographic metadata varied by source and participant and was provided uncurated.

The CDR3 numbers 16 residues from cysteine through phenylalanine. The DNA shown is the 48-base CDR3, in frame from base 1. V is pared back by 0 bases and J by 4 bases, with 17 bases lying between the germline termini. For CDR1 and CDR2, the germline V gene lists SGHRS and YFSETQ. Sequenced: PBMCs or T cells enriched from blood (not recorded which). The sequence was obtained from a man in his 60s who had recovered from COVID-19. The chain was built from TRBV5-1 and TRBJ2-7, and possibly TRBD2, on 5 matching bases. The nucleotides are TGCGCCAGCAGCTTGGCAACCGGGGTAGGGCTTTACGAGCAGTACTTC. Translated, this is CASSLATGVGLYEQYF.